This T cell receptor beta chain was profiled in a study of blood T cell repertoires in COVID-19. The CDR3 loop spans 16 amino acids. Germline-derived CDR1 and CDR2 are LNHDA and SQIVND (reference sequence). Trimming at V came to 6 bases and at J to 4 bases, leaving 10 bases not matched to a gene. TCRdb's table, derived via immunoSEQ multiplex PCR, lists solely in-frame clones and lacks some. The repertoire has 130,000 or so clones, more than 70% of them found once; the top ten carry about 1.5%. This clone was detected only a few times. The sequenced sample was peripheral blood. The chain combines TRBV19 with TRBJ2-2; TRBD1 matches 8 bases. The TCR was taken from a man between 60 and 70 years old with acute or convalescent COVID-19. The CDR3, as DNA: TGTGCCAGTAGAGGATGGCGACAGGGGCTCACCGGGGAGCTGTTTTTT. It is translated as CASRGWRQGLTGELFF.